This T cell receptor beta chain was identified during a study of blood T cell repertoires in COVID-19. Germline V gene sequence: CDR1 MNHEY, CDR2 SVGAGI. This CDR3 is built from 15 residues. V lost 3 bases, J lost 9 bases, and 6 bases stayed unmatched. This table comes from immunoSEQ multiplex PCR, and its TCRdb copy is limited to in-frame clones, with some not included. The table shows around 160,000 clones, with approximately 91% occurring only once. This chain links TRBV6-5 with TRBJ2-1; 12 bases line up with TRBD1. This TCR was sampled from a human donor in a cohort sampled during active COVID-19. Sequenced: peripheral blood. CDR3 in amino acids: CASSYRDRGLREQFF. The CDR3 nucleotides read TGTGCCAGCAGTTATCGGGACAGGGGGCTTCGTGAGCAGTTCTTC.